The source of this T cell receptor beta chain is a study of patients and donors after allogeneic stem cell transplantation. The germline V gene has CDR1 LGHNA and CDR2 YSLEER. The V gene lost 4 bases and the J gene lost 1 base, with 9 bases spanning the gap. The CDR3 consists of 14 residues. TCRdb re-analysed the RT-PCR reads in MiXCR, keeping a single row per CDR3 protein. The sample records hundreds of thousands of distinct CDR3 sequences, 11% to 15% being singletons. The source is a human donor who was either an allogeneic HSCT recipient or a stem cell or donor lymphocyte infusion donor (not recorded which). It is not recorded whose cells these are; they may come from a transplant donor. The specimen sequenced was blood, either unsorted or a sorted T cell fraction (not recorded which). The chain combines TRBV4-3 with TRBJ2-3; D call uncertain. CDR3 DNA sequence: TGCGCCAGCAGCCTCTCAGATGGCACAGATACGCAGTATTTT. It codes for CASSLSDGTDTQYF.